Listed here is a single TCR beta chain. The CDR3 has 17 amino acids. From germline, CDR1 is SGHVS and CDR2 FQNEAQ. Trimming took 2 bases from V and 5 from J; bases not matched to a gene: 11. Next came a second PCR, run for about 7 to 11 cycles, which used a sample-barcoded 5' primer along with a J-beta primer mix. TCRdb passed the 5' RACE reads through MiXCR, listing each CDR3 protein once. The sample has around 580,000 distinct CDR3 sequences; 45% to 55% are singletons. This entry comes from a study of blood T cells in healthy people across ages. The TCR originated in a man aged 80 or over in good health. The V and J genes are TRBV7-8 and TRBJ1-1; TRBD1 matches 10 bases. Sequenced material: blood. The CDR3 sequence is CASSLRAPGQGMTEAFF. Written as DNA, the CDR3 is TGTGCCAGCAGCTTACGTGCCCCGGGACAGGGGATGACTGAAGCTTTCTTT.